Following are 20 T cell receptor beta chains from one sample sequenced in a study of read filtering for tumor transcriptome and immune sequencing. Molecular barcoded adaptors covering alpha/delta and beta/gamma chains were used on roughly 400 ng RNA. TCRdb redid the calling of the reads with MiXCR, one entry per CDR3 protein. The sample shows fewer than 35,000 distinct CDR3 sequences, around 20% of them seen only once. The source material was a population of CD138-negative cells sorted from bone marrow. These receptors were taken from a donor aged 40 or older with multiple myeloma.

This clonotype came up many times. This rearrangement joins TRBV6-2 or TRBV6-3 to TRBJ2-1, with 9 bases matching TRBD2. The V and J ends lost 6 bases and 7 bases, in that order; junction bases with no gene match: 19. In germline, CDR1 is MNHEY, CDR2 SVGEGT. This CDR3 is 18 amino acids long. The CDR3 sequence is CASSATTHGLATDNEQFF. The CDR3 nucleotides are TGTGCCAGCAGCGCAACAACCCATGGACTAGCGACAGATAATGAGCAGTTCTTC.

This clonotype was seen ten or more times. V and J are TRBV7-2 and TRBJ2-2, with TRBD1 matching 9 bases. From germline, CDR1 is SGHTA and CDR2 FQGNSA. The CDR3 has 17 residues. Trimming cost V 5 bases and J 5 bases; bases outside gene matches: 12. CDR3 amino acids: CASSPSGTGSTTGELFF. The DNA of the CDR3 is TGTGCCAGCAGCCCGTCGGGGACAGGGAGTACAACCGGGGAGCTGTTTTTT.

In this sample, this clonotype turned up a few times. A much larger clone sits a single nucleotide away, making a read error possible. The V gene is TRBV20-1, the J gene TRBJ2-3; D tentatively reads TRBD1 or TRBD2 (5 bases each). Trimming pared 4 bases from V and 9 bases from J, leaving 23 bases between. This CDR3 spans 15 amino acids. The V gene's germline CDR1 is DFQATT and CDR2 SNEGSKA (reference sequence). The CDR3 loop is CSAKRTWGIGVTQYF. DNA for the CDR3: TGCAGTGCTAAAAGGACTTGGGGCATCGGCGTAACGCAGTATTTT.

This clonotype was counted a single time. A much larger clone differs by one base, so this may be a read error. CDR3 in amino acids: CASSGERFWNTGGLFF. DNA of the CDR3: TGTGCCAGCAGCGGGGAGCGGTTCTGGAACACCGGGGGGCTGTTTTTT. J is TRBJ2-2 and V is TRBV6-1, with a weak D call TRBD2 (6 bases). Germline loops: CDR1 MNHNS, CDR2 SASEGT. This CDR3 spans 16 amino acids.

At least ten counts were recorded for this clonotype. The chain is built from TRBV20-1 and TRBJ2-7; D remains ambiguous. Per germline, CDR1 DFQATT and CDR2 SNEGSKA (reference sequence). CDR3 size: 14 residues. V was clipped by 0 bases and J by 1 base, with 10 bases between them. The CDR3 DNA is TGCAGTGCTAGAGATCCGGCACTTTCCTACGAGCAGTACTTC. Amino acid sequence: CSARDPALSYEQYF.

This clonotype occurred many times. The chain recombines TRBV9 with TRBJ2-1, with 10 bases fitting TRBD2. The CDR3 covers 19 residues. V lost 4 bases to trimming and J lost 4 bases; unmatched junction nucleotides: 17. The germline gives CDR1 SGDLS, CDR2 YYNGEE. The DNA of the CDR3 is TGTGCCAGCAGCCGTAGCGGGGGGTTGGACTCCCACCCGTACAATGAGCAGTTCTTC. Residues: CASSRSGGLDSHPYNEQFF.

This clonotype was detected many times. The chain uses TRBV4-1 and TRBJ1-6, with D unresolved. The CDR3 extends over 14 amino acids. V dropped 4 bases and J dropped 6 bases, with 10 bases sitting between them. From germline, CDR1 is MGHRA and CDR2 YSYEKL. The CDR3 is CASSPRTGNSPLHF. CDR3 DNA sequence: TGCGCCAGCAGCCCCCGGACCGGTAATTCACCCCTCCACTTT.

Regarding this clonotype: A much larger clone differs by one base, so this may be a read error. V is TRBV4-1 and J is TRBJ2-7, with D possibly TRBD1 on 5 matching bases. Germline-derived CDR1 and CDR2 are MGHRA and YSYEKL. There are 17 residues in the CDR3. V lost 0 bases and J 0 bases, leaving 15 bases between the germline ends. Here the CDR3 DNA reads TGCGCCAGCAGCCAAGATCTTGCAAGGGGCTACTCCTACGAGCAGTACTTC. It yields the protein CASSQDLARGYSYEQYF.

In its sample, this clonotype ranks as medium-sized (0.01 to 0.1%). The chain is built from TRBV13 and TRBJ1-1; TRBD1 matches at 12 bases. Germline V gene sequence: CDR1 PRHDT, CDR2 FYEKMQ (reference sequence). J gave up 3 bases and V 2 bases, and 4 bases lay outside the gene matches. The CDR3 is made up of 16 amino acids. CDR3 sequence: CASSLYGDRGHTEAFF. The DNA for the CDR3 is TGTGCCAGCAGCTTATATGGGGACAGGGGGCACACTGAAGCTTTCTTT.

This clonotype was observed at least ten times. The chain has TRBV29-1 and TRBJ2-1; 10 bases line up with TRBD1. Germline CDR1 SQVTM, CDR2 ANQGSEA. The length of the CDR3 is 12 residues. J gave up 12 bases and V 8 bases, and 10 bases lay outside the gene matches. CDR3 nucleotides: TGCAGCATCGGACAGGGGGGCCTAGTGCAGTTCTTC. It yields the protein CSIGQGGLVQFF.

This clonotype was detected a few times. A read error may explain this, as a much larger clone is one base away. The CDR3 does not end in the conserved phenylalanine or tryptophan, so this is likely a read error. The rearrangement uses TRBV7-9 and TRBJ2-7; D is uncertain. Between the trimmed V and J ends, which lost 0 bases and 5 bases, there was a span of 8 bases. CDR1 SEHNR and CDR2 FQNEAQ come from the germline V gene (reference sequence). This CDR3 is 13 amino acids long. The CDR3 DNA is TGTGCCAGCAGCTTAGCCCTAGGTGACGAGCAGTACCTC. Translated, it gives CASSLALGDEQYL.

This clonotype was seen repeatedly, ten times or more. The chain is built from TRBV20-1 and TRBJ2-3; TRBD2 matches 8 bases. CDR1 and CDR2 (germline): DFQATT, SNEGSKA (reference sequence). V trimming: 4 bases; J trimming: 2 bases; junction bases outside the gene matches: 5. This CDR3 has 14 amino acids. The CDR3 DNA is TGCAGTGCTATTGGGACTAGATCCACAGATACGCAGTATTTT. Translating it yields CSAIGTRSTDTQYF.

This clonotype was observed many times. The CDR3 DNA reads as TGTGCCAGCAGCTTAGCGCCGGGGTCTCACAATGAGCAGTTCTTC. Residues: CASSLAPGSHNEQFF. This sequence joins TRBV7-2 and TRBJ2-1, with D perhaps matching TRBD2 (5 bases). The CDR3 sequence is 15 residues long. Per the germline V gene, CDR1 is SGHTA and CDR2 is FQGNSA. With 0 bases removed from V and 5 bases from J, the gap between germline ends came to 11 bases.

Many counts were recorded for this clonotype. The chain is built from TRBV20-1 and TRBJ1-1; D is uncertain. The ends were cut back, 0 bases at V and 8 bases at J, with 16 bases in the middle. The CDR3 is 14 amino acids. Per germline, CDR1 DFQATT and CDR2 SNEGSKA (reference sequence). The CDR3 loop is CSARESVAAPEAFF. The CDR3 region has the DNA TGCAGTGCTAGAGAATCCGTGGCAGCCCCGGAAGCTTTCTTT.

Many counts were recorded for this clonotype. The chain recombines TRBV20-1 with TRBJ2-5; 12 bases align to TRBD2. The CDR3 contains 15 residues. The ends lost 5 bases at V and 6 bases at J; junction bases unmatched: 10. The germline CDR1 and CDR2 sequences are DFQATT and SNEGSKA (reference sequence). CDR3 amino acids: CSADFLAGGLQTQYF. The CDR3 DNA sequence: TGCAGTGCTGACTTTCTAGCGGGGGGGCTCCAGACCCAGTACTTC.

This clonotype was counted many times. This chain connects TRBV7-2 to TRBJ2-2, with 7 bases that match TRBD1. The CDR3 extends over 13 amino acids. With 2 bases clipped from V and 13 bases from J, the junction kept 7 bases outside the gene matches. Germline loops: CDR1 SGHTA, CDR2 FQGNSA. CDR3 protein: CASSLTDRDGLFF. CDR3 DNA: TGTGCCAGCAGCTTAACCGACAGGGACGGGCTGTTTTTT.

This clonotype was recorded at least ten times. DNA for the CDR3: TGTGCCAGCCAGGCACCCATGGATACGCAGTATTTT. Translating gives CASQAPMDTQYF. The chain employs TRBV28 and TRBJ2-3; D remains unclear. Trimming took off 8 bases at V and 6 bases at J, with 12 bases between the two ends. CDR3 length equals 12 residues. Germline V lookup: CDR1 MDHEN, CDR2 SYDVKM.

This clonotype was found many times. The chain combines TRBV20-1 with TRBJ1-6; 8 bases match TRBD1. The CDR3 length is 16 residues. CDR1 DFQATT and CDR2 SNEGSKA come from the germline V gene (reference sequence). The J segment lost 5 bases and the V segment lost 6 bases, leaving 12 bases of the junction unmatched. CDR3 loop: CSALGQGVIDNSPLHF. As DNA, the CDR3 is TGCAGTGCCCTCGGACAGGGAGTCATCGATAATTCACCCCTCCACTTT.

This clonotype was seen many times. In nucleotides, the CDR3 is TGCAGCGTTGCAAAGGGGGACAGGCAAGCTTTCTTT. Amino acids: CSVAKGDRQAFF. This chain links TRBV29-1 with TRBJ1-1; 8 positions match TRBD1. This CDR3 contains 12 residues. V shed 4 bases and J 9 bases; nucleotides not matched to a gene: 7. Per the germline V gene, CDR1 is SQVTM and CDR2 is ANQGSEA.

Concerning this clonotype: This may stem from a read error, because a much larger clone lies one nucleotide away. The chain recombines TRBV6-2 or TRBV6-3 with TRBJ2-1, with TRBD1 matching 8 bases. From germline, CDR1 is MNHEY and CDR2 SVGEGT. This CDR3 has 12 amino acids. V was pared by 8 bases and J by 9 bases, with 6 bases of the junction left unmatched. The CDR3 reads CASRTGSSEQFF. Written as DNA, the CDR3 is TGTGCCAGCCGGACAGGGAGTAGTGAGCAGTTCTTC.